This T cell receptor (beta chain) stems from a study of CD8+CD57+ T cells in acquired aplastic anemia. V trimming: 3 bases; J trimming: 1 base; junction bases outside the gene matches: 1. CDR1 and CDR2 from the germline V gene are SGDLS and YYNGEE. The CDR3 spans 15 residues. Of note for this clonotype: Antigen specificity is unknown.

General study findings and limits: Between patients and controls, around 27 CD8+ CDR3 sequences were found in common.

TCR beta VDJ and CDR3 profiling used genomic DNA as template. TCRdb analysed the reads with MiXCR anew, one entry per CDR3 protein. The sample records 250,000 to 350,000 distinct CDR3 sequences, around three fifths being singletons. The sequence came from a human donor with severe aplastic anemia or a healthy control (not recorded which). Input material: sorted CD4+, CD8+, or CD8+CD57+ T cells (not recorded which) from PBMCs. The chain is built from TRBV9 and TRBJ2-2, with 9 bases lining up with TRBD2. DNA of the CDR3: TGTGCCAGCAGCGCAGCGGGGGGGAACACCGGGGAGCTGTTTTTT. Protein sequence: CASSAAGGNTGELFF.